The 14 T cell receptor beta chains listed next were all sequenced from one sample in a study of T cells in Graves' hyperthyroidism and ophthalmopathy. The investigators amplified TCR beta CDR3 regions from RNA transcripts. The study used the HTBI primer set for a first-round RT-PCR of the TCR CDR3. Each CDR3 protein gets one entry after TCRdb re-called the multiplex PCR reads with MiXCR. This sample carries approximately 590,000 distinct CDR3 sequences, approximately 44% of them seen once, and the ten largest clones take roughly 8.2%. The material sequenced was peripheral blood or thyroid tissue (not recorded which). These receptors all come from a woman aged 18-35 years with Graves' hyperthyroidism.

V and J are TRBV25-1 and TRBJ1-1; the D is unclear. The CDR3 runs 15 residues. CDR1 is MGHDK, CDR2 SYGVNS, per germline. V lost 4 bases, J lost 0 bases, and 12 bases lay in between. In DNA, the CDR3 is TGTGCCAGCAGTGCTCCCGTTTACATGAACACTGAAGCTTTCTTT. This translates into CASSAPVYMNTEAFF.

This clonotype was seen many times. The V gene is TRBV7-8, the J gene TRBJ1-1, with no clear D. Trimming left V 0 bases short and J 7 bases short, with 12 bases between. The CDR3 is 14 amino acids. Germline CDR1 reads SGHVS; CDR2 reads FQNEAQ. This chain's CDR3 is CASSLARTDGEAFF. DNA of the CDR3: TGTGCCAGCAGCTTAGCTCGTACTGACGGTGAAGCTTTCTTT.

In its sample, this clonotype was seen many times. This chain uses TRBV5-1 with TRBJ1-6; D gene ambiguous. The CDR3 runs 14 residues. Germline V lookup: CDR1 SGHRS, CDR2 YFSETQ. The V end was cut by 5 bases, the J end by 8 bases, with 14 bases between. CDR3 coding DNA: TGCGCCAGCAGTGTTCTGTCCACGGATTCACCCCTCCACTTT. It yields the protein CASSVLSTDSPLHF.

On this clonotype itself: A read error may be the cause here, since a much bigger clone is one base away. CDR3 bases: TGTGCCATCAGCCCGGACAGGCAGCCCCAGCATTTT. This encodes CAISPDRQPQHF. The rearrangement links TRBV10-3 to TRBJ1-5; TRBD1 agrees at 7 bases. Germline lookup yields CDR1 ENHRY and CDR2 SYGVKD. The length of the CDR3 is 12 residues. The V and J ends lost 6 bases and 7 bases, in that order; junction bases with no gene match: 3.

The chain recombines TRBV25-1 with TRBJ1-2; D call uncertain. This CDR3 has 13 amino acids. V lost 1 base and J lost 9, with 12 bases in between. CDR1 is MGHDK, CDR2 SYGVNS, per germline. CDR3 DNA sequence: TGTGCCAGCAGTGAATCTGGAGATTTGCGCTACACCTTC. Amino acids: CASSESGDLRYTF.

With respect to this clonotype: The CDR3 does not close with the conserved phenylalanine or tryptophan, likely indicating a read error. The limits of the CDR3 on the DNA are not certain, so only TCRdb's listed CDR3 is given. This sequence joins TRBV7-9 and TRBJ1-4; no DNA check was done on the table's D call, TRBD1. The CDR3 has 10 amino acids, counting both end residues. Germline V gene sequence: CDR1 SEHNR, CDR2 FQNEAQ (reference sequence). The CDR3 region is CASSLGQGDY.

This clonotype was counted only a few times. The chain recombines TRBV7-9 with TRBJ2-7, with 10 positions matching TRBD2. The CDR3 has 17 residues. The V gene end was trimmed by 5 bases and the J gene end by 3 bases; junction bases not matched to a gene: 13. Germline CDR1 and CDR2: SEHNR and FQNEAQ (reference sequence). The CDR3 DNA is TGTGCCAGCAGCCCGGCGGCTAGCGGGAGTATTTACTACGAGCAGTACTTC. Protein: CASSPAASGSIYYEQYF.

The rearrangement links TRBV19 to TRBJ1-1; D is unclear. Germline CDR1 and CDR2: LNHDA and SQIVND (reference sequence). CDR3 length equals 12 residues. V gave up 7 bases and J gave up 7 bases, with 13 bases separating them. CDR3 sequence (DNA): TGTGCCAGTACAAGAGGGTACGGTGAAGCTTTCTTT. Its translation is CASTRGYGEAFF.

There are a few counts of this clonotype. CDR3 protein: CASSPRARINTEAFF. For the CDR3, the DNA is TGTGCCAGCAGTCCGCGGGCCCGGATAAACACTGAAGCTTTCTTT. The chain has TRBV12-3 or TRBV12-4 and TRBJ1-1, with D uncertain. The length of the CDR3 is 15 residues. The germline V and J ends were trimmed by 5 bases and 2 bases, with 15 bases remaining between them.

This clonotype was seen only a few times. This chain joins TRBV7-8 and TRBJ1-2; a possible D gene is TRBD1 (5 bases). V lost 5 bases and J lost 12, with 16 bases in between. The germline gives CDR1 SGHVS, CDR2 FQNEAQ. There are 12 residues in the CDR3. Written as DNA, the CDR3 is TGTGCCAGCAGCCCCACCCCCCAGGGAGACACCTTC. It encodes CASSPTPQGDTF. Complete variable domain (other parts from reference TRBV7-8 and TRBJ1-2): GAGVSQSPRYKVAKRGQDVALRCDPISGHVSLFWYQQALGQGPEFLTYFQNEAQLDKSGLPSDRFFAERPEGSVSTLKIQRTQQEDSAVYLCASSPTPQGDTFGSGTRLTVV.

This rearrangement joins TRBV20-1 to TRBJ1-1; D ambiguous. V gave up 1 base and J gave up 0 bases, with 9 bases separating them. The CDR3 is made up of 14 amino acids. Germline-derived CDR1 and CDR2 are DFQATT and SNEGSKA (reference sequence). The CDR3 DNA follows: TGCAGTGCTAGAGCTCCACAGATGAACACTGAAGCTTTCTTT. Its translation: CSARAPQMNTEAFF.

The rearrangement links TRBV2 to TRBJ1-2; D gene uncertain. Per germline, CDR1 SNHLY and CDR2 FYNNEI. The CDR3 contains 13 residues. The ends were cut back, 5 bases at V and 7 bases at J, with 14 bases in the middle. CDR3 in amino acids: CASSPGEVSGYTF. The CDR3 coding sequence is TGTGCCAGCAGTCCCGGGGAAGTTTCTGGCTACACCTTC.

This clonotype was picked up many times. The chain uses TRBV9 and TRBJ1-1; tentatively, D is TRBD1 (5 bases). The CDR3 sequence is 14 residues long. The germline gives CDR1 SGDLS, CDR2 YYNGEE. V lost 0 bases and J 4 bases, leaving 10 bases between the germline ends. For the CDR3, the DNA is TGTGCCAGCAGCGTAGTGCAGGGTCCCACTGAAGCTTTCTTT. It translates to CASSVVQGPTEAFF.

This clonotype occurred a few times. This rearrangement joins TRBV6-1 to TRBJ1-5; a weak D match, TRBD1 (6 bases). The CDR3 runs 14 residues. The germline gives CDR1 MNHNS, CDR2 SASEGT. V gave up 7 bases and J gave up 4 bases, with 14 bases separating them. CDR3 in DNA: TGTGCCAGCACCCTAGGAGACAGGAATCAGCCCCAGCATTTT. Its protein product is CASTLGDRNQPQHF.